The 8 T cell receptor beta chains given below trace back to one sample, sequenced in a study of cytomegalovirus exposure and HLA in healthy donors. PCR was performed using 60 Vbeta and 13 Jbeta primers. Profiling relied on immunoSEQ multiplex PCR, and the TCRdb table lists in-frame clones only, not all of them. Of about 200,000 clones listed, roughly 12% are singletons. Input material: PBMCs. These receptors were obtained from a man between 45 and 60 years old in good health and CMV-seropositive.

CDR3 sequence: CASRQLNTEAFF. The CDR3 nucleotides are TGCGCCAGCAGACAGTTGAACACTGAAGCTTTCTTT. The chain carries TRBV5-1 and TRBJ1-1, with D uncertain. This CDR3 region has 12 residues. Trimming shortened V by 5 bases and J by 0 bases, and 5 bases separated the two germline ends. In germline, CDR1 is SGHRS, CDR2 YFSETQ.

This clone was recorded a few times. The chain is built from TRBV5-4 and TRBJ1-3, with D possibly matching TRBD1 (5 bases). This CDR3 is 14 amino acids long. Deletions cut 0 bases from V and 6 bases from J, with 10 bases between. Germline V gene sequence: CDR1 SGHNT, CDR2 YYREEE (reference sequence). Written as DNA, the CDR3 is TGTGCCAGCAGCTTGGACAGGTTAGAAAACACCATATATTTT. The encoded protein is CASSLDRLENTIYF.

V is TRBV19 and J is TRBJ1-5; D perhaps matches TRBD1 (6 bases). Germline V gene data show CDR1 as LNHDA and CDR2 as SQIVND (reference sequence). The CDR3 covers 16 residues. V lost 3 bases and J 6 bases, leaving 18 bases between the germline ends. The CDR3, as DNA: TGTGCCAGTAGTATCCCTACAGGGTTTAGGTTTCAGCCCCAGCATTTT. The encoded protein is CASSIPTGFRFQPQHF.

This clone was picked up a small number of times. V and J are TRBV19 and TRBJ1-5; D remains ambiguous. V was cut by 3 bases and J by 0 bases, with 9 bases left in between. CDR3 length: 15 residues. Looked up from germline, CDR1 is LNHDA and CDR2 is SQIVND (reference sequence). The CDR3 DNA follows: TGTGCCAGTAGTATTTATCAGGTTAGCAATCAGCCCCAGCATTTT. This gives the protein CASSIYQVSNQPQHF.

This chain connects TRBV5-5 to TRBJ2-7, with TRBD2 as a possible D gene (6 bases). The closer fit of TRBJ2-1 to the DNA end suggests the J call may be wrong. This CDR3 has 11 amino acids. Germline V gene lookup returns CDR1 SGHKS and CDR2 YYEKEE (reference sequence). The CDR3 reads CASSFAGEQFF. CDR3 in DNA: TGTGCCAGCAGCTTTGCGGGGGAGCAGTTCTTC.

This clone was counted only a few times. The V call is TRBV6-1, the J call TRBJ1-5; tentatively, D is TRBD1 (6 bases). This CDR3 has 14 residues. Germline values: CDR1 MNHNS, CDR2 SASEGT. V was pared by 5 bases and J by 3 bases, with 11 bases between. The CDR3 DNA is TGTGCCAGCAGTCTACAGGGACCCAATCAGCCCCAGCATTTT. Translating gives CASSLQGPNQPQHF.

The V call is TRBV11-3, the J call TRBJ2-6; 7 bases match TRBD2. CDR1 is SGHNT and CDR2 is YENEEA in the germline V gene. V shed 5 bases, J shed 0 bases, and the junction held 4 bases outside the gene matches. CDR3 length equals 16 residues. The CDR3, as DNA: TGTGCCAGCAGCGCAGGGAGGGGCTCTGGGGCCAACGTCCTGACTTTC. This encodes CASSAGRGSGANVLTF.

V gene TRBV7-2 combines with J gene TRBJ1-5, with D hard to call. Trimming removed 5 bases at V and 4 bases at J, with 18 bases between. Germline assignment: CDR1 SGHTA and CDR2 FQGNSA. The CDR3 has 16 amino acids. CDR3 in amino acids: CASSQKIPGFNQPQHF. CDR3 coding DNA: TGTGCCAGCAGCCAAAAAATACCGGGATTTAATCAGCCCCAGCATTTT.